This T cell receptor beta chain derives from a study of shared clonotypes between healthy human individuals. This CDR3 is built from 16 residues. The germline CDR1 and CDR2 sequences are SGHNT and YYREEE (reference sequence). V lost 3 bases to trimming and J lost 3 bases; unmatched junction nucleotides: 6. The repertoire was sequenced with immunoSEQ multiplex PCR; TCRdb's copy has only in-frame clones and lacks some. The repertoire holds over 1.4 million clones, with roughly 96% as singletons. The genes are TRBV5-4 and TRBJ2-1; 10 nucleotides agree with TRBD2. The TCR was taken from a man aged 30 to 39 in good health. Sequenced: naive CD4+ T cells sorted from blood. The subset here: CD45RA+ positively selected. CDR3 amino acids: CASSWNGLADYNEQFF. The CDR3 DNA reads TGTGCCAGCAGCTGGAATGGACTAGCGGACTACAATGAGCAGTTCTTC. Variable domain in full (rest from reference TRBV5-4 and TRBJ2-1): ETGVTQSPTHLIKTRGQQVTLRCSSQSGHNTVSWYQQALGQGPQFIFQYYREEENGRGNFPPRFSGLQFPNYSSELNVNALELDDSALYLCASSWNGLADYNEQFFGPGTRLTVL.